What follows are 29 T cell receptor beta chains derived from one specimen sequenced in a study of regulatory T cells in long-lasting Graves disease. CDR3-region Arm-PCR and iRepertoire HTBI primers produced the TCR beta libraries. One entry per CDR3 protein results from TCRdb running MiXCR on the multiplex PCR reads. The sample yields over 450,000 distinct CDR3 sequences, roughly a fifth seen once. The time point here: persistent/refractory GD, antithyroid drugs over 5 years with positive TRAb. RNA from PBMCs was the source of the TCR library. The sample consisted of peripheral blood mononuclear cells (PBMCs), taken when the disease was refractory, from a patient treated with antithyroid drugs. These receptors all stem from a female donor with Graves disease.

This clonotype was picked up many times. This chain uses TRBV27 with TRBJ1-2; no firm D call. The germline V and J ends were trimmed by 5 bases and 1 base, with 14 bases remaining between them. The germline V gene encodes CDR1 MNHEY and CDR2 SMNVEV (reference sequence). The CDR3 spans 15 residues. The CDR3 DNA sequence: TGTGCCAGCAGTCCCCTCGCCGGGATTAACTATGGCTACACCTTC. Protein product: CASSPLAGINYGYTF.

This clonotype was detected ten times or more. The genes are TRBV28 and TRBJ1-4; D not certain. The V end lost 7 bases, the J end lost 6 bases, and 9 bases lay between the germline ends. There are 12 residues in the CDR3. Germline V gene sequence: CDR1 MDHEN, CDR2 SYDVKM. This CDR3 is CASKGGYEKLFF. The CDR3 nucleotides read TGTGCCAGCAAGGGAGGGTATGAAAAACTGTTTTTT.

As concerns this clonotype: A junction end diverges from the germline sequence, so it may reflect a read error. The chain carries TRBV12-3 or TRBV12-4 and TRBJ1-5; the D gene is possibly TRBD1 (6 bases). The CDR3 spans 15 residues. The CDR3 bases are TGTGCCAGTATACAGGGAGCCATGGGAAGTCAGCTCCAGCATTTT. This gives the protein CASIQGAMGSQLQHF.

The V gene is TRBV7-2, the J gene TRBJ2-5; D ambiguous. Germline V gene sequence: CDR1 SGHTA, CDR2 FQGNSA. V lost 0 bases and J lost 5, with 10 bases in between. This CDR3 has 14 amino acids. This CDR3 is CASSLALEYETQYF. The CDR3 DNA sequence: TGTGCCAGCAGCTTAGCTCTAGAGTATGAGACCCAGTACTTC.

This clonotype appeared a few times. This chain connects TRBV3-1 to TRBJ2-7; 8 positions match TRBD1. Germline loops: CDR1 LGHDT, CDR2 YNNKEL (reference sequence). The CDR3 spans 15 residues. V shed 3 bases and J 2 bases; nucleotides not matched to a gene: 6. The CDR3 region is CASSQQGAGAYEQYF. DNA for the CDR3: TGTGCCAGCAGCCAGCAGGGGGCTGGGGCCTACGAGCAGTACTTC.

The chain combines TRBV7-8 with TRBJ1-2; D unresolved. The CDR3 is 13 residues long. Germline lookup yields CDR1 SGHVS and CDR2 FQNEAQ. Trimming stripped 0 bases from V and 6 bases from J, with 8 bases between. Here the CDR3 DNA reads TGTGCCAGCAGCTTAGCGCGGAGGGATGGCTACACCTTC. Its protein is CASSLARRDGYTF. The variable domain in full, with the rest retrieved from reference TRBV7-8 and TRBJ1-2, is GAGVSQSPRYKVAKRGQDVALRCDPISGHVSLFWYQQALGQGPEFLTYFQNEAQLDKSGLPSDRFFAERPEGSVSTLKIQRTQQEDSAVYLCASSLARRDGYTFGSGTRLTVV.

This clonotype was detected a few times. This rearrangement joins TRBV20-1 to TRBJ2-5; 10 bases are shared with TRBD2. This CDR3 comprises 16 residues. J lost 4 bases, V lost 6 bases, and 14 bases had no gene match. The V gene's germline CDR1 is DFQATT and CDR2 SNEGSKA (reference sequence). CDR3 in amino acids: CSATPASGRSSETQYF. In nucleotides, the CDR3 is TGCAGTGCCACCCCAGCTAGCGGGAGATCTTCAGAGACCCAGTACTTC.

Notes on this clonotype: The likely explanation is a read error, given a far larger clone one base away. The chain uses TRBV6-9 and TRBJ2-4; D is undetermined. The CDR3 runs to 13 residues. The germline V gene has CDR1 MNHGY and CDR2 SVAAGI. CDR3 in DNA: TGTGCCAGCAGTTCGGGCCGCGCGCGGACCCAGCACTTC. It codes for CASSSGRARTQHF.

To note about this clonotype: A much larger clone differs from this one at a single base, so this may be a read error. J is TRBJ2-7 and V is TRBV10-3, with D hard to call. CDR1 and CDR2 (germline): ENHRY, SYGVKD. This CDR3 has 13 residues. The CDR3 bases are TGTGCCATCACAGAAGGCAGCTCCTACAAGCAGTACTTC. Translating it yields CAITEGSSYKQYF.

This clonotype has at least ten counts. The rearrangement joins TRBV7-9 to TRBJ2-7; D not certain. In germline, CDR1 is SEHNR, CDR2 FQNEAQ (reference sequence). This CDR3 has 13 amino acids. V was shortened by 5 bases and J by 4 bases, with 12 bases between the two germline ends. This CDR3 is CASSPSTGYEQYF. CDR3 in DNA: TGTGCCAGCAGCCCCTCGACTGGATACGAGCAGTACTTC. Variable domain in full (rest from reference TRBV7-9 and TRBJ2-7): DTGVSQNPRHKITKRGQNVTFRCDPISEHNRLYWYRQTLGQGPEFLTYFQNEAQLEKSRLLSDRFSAERPKGSFSTLEIQRTEQGDSAMYLCASSPSTGYEQYFGPGTRLTVT.

The DNA for the CDR3 is TGTGCCAGCAGTAGGACAGGGACAGGCTACGAGCAGTACTTC. Translating it yields CASSRTGTGYEQYF. V usage is TRBV6-4 and J usage is TRBJ2-7; 8 bases map to TRBD1. Germline CDR1 and CDR2: MRHNA and SNTAGT. V shed 5 bases, J shed 3 bases, and the junction held 6 bases outside the gene matches. The CDR3 consists of 14 residues.

This clonotype was detected many times. V usage is TRBV3-1 and J usage is TRBJ1-2; 11 positions match TRBD1. The CDR3 is 14 residues long. Trimming took 3 bases from V and 8 from J; bases not matched to a gene: 5. Germline V lookup: CDR1 LGHDT, CDR2 YNNKEL (reference sequence). CDR3 DNA: TGTGCCAGCAGCCACTCGGACAGGGGGCGAGGCTACACCTTC. Translating gives CASSHSDRGRGYTF. The whole variable domain, remainder taken from reference TRBV3-1 and TRBJ1-2, is DTAVSQTPKYLVTQMGNDKSIKCEQNLGHDTMYWYKQDSKKFLKIMFSYNNKELIINETVPNRFSPKSPDKAHLNLHINSLELGDSAVYFCASSHSDRGRGYTFGSGTRLTVV.

This clonotype appeared a single time. A much larger clone differs from this one at a single base, so this may be a read error. This CDR3 reads CATGDLLQGKAGELFF. The CDR3 nucleotides read TGTGCCACCGGTGATTTGTTACAGGGGAAGGCCGGGGAGCTGTTTTTC. The chain joins TRBV24-1 to TRBJ2-2, with TRBD1 matching 7 bases. From germline, CDR1 is KGHDR and CDR2 SFDVKD. This CDR3 comprises 16 residues.

At least ten counts were recorded for this clonotype. The V and J genes are TRBV28 and TRBJ2-5, with D perhaps TRBD1 (6 bases). Germline assignment: CDR1 MDHEN and CDR2 SYDVKM. V was pared by 6 bases and J by 2 bases, with 13 bases between. The CDR3 is 14 residues long. The CDR3 is CASRPSGQQETQYF. The CDR3 DNA reads TGTGCCAGCAGGCCATCCGGACAGCAAGAGACCCAGTACTTC.

This clonotype has at least ten counts. The chain recombines TRBV5-1 with TRBJ1-4; 7 nucleotides agree with TRBD1. After removal of 4 bases from V and 0 bases from J, the junction contained 9 bases not matched to a gene. CDR3 length: 17 amino acids. CDR1 SGHRS and CDR2 YFSETQ come from the germline V gene. CDR3 DNA: TGCGCCAGCAGCAAGACAGGGAGGGGTGCAACTAATGAAAAACTGTTTTTT. Amino acid sequence: CASSKTGRGATNEKLFF.

This clonotype was recorded many times. V is TRBV12-3 or TRBV12-4 and J is TRBJ2-5, with D maybe TRBD1 (5 bases). The CDR3 runs to 15 residues. The V and J ends lost 1 base and 6 bases respectively, with 15 bases between them. The CDR3 region is CASSLGQGNGKTQYF. The CDR3 DNA sequence: TGTGCCAGCAGTTTAGGGCAGGGCAACGGAAAGACCCAGTACTTC.

At least ten counts were recorded for this clonotype. This chain links TRBV6-1 with TRBJ1-1, with TRBD1 matching over 8 bases. This CDR3 is built from 14 residues. Germline V gene sequence: CDR1 MNHNS, CDR2 SASEGT. Trimming at V came to 10 bases and at J to 4 bases, leaving 11 bases not matched to a gene. The CDR3: CATHPWTGSTEAFF. The DNA for the CDR3 is TGTGCCACCCACCCGTGGACAGGGTCCACTGAAGCTTTCTTT.

This clonotype was detected ten times or more. This chain uses TRBV20-1 with TRBJ1-2; D not resolved. The CDR3 extends over 15 amino acids. The V and J ends lost 0 bases and 3 bases respectively, with 14 bases between them. Per germline, CDR1 DFQATT and CDR2 SNEGSKA (reference sequence). The CDR3, as DNA: TGCAGTGCTAGAGATTGGGGTCATGGAGACTATGGCTACACCTTC. Residues: CSARDWGHGDYGYTF.

This clonotype was seen only a few times. The V gene is TRBV28, the J gene TRBJ2-2; the D is unclear. Germline CDR1 reads MDHEN; CDR2 reads SYDVKM. With 3 bases removed from V and 6 bases from J, the gap between germline ends came to 20 bases. The CDR3 consists of 17 residues. This CDR3 reads CASSFSLRAKNAGELFF. The CDR3 coding sequence is TGTGCCAGCAGTTTTTCACTCCGGGCCAAAAACGCCGGGGAGCTGTTTTTT.

This clonotype came up many times. The rearrangement uses TRBV11-2 and TRBJ2-5; D possibly corresponds to TRBD2 (6 bases). From germline, CDR1 is SGHAT and CDR2 FQNNGV. V was pared by 1 base and J by 2 bases, with 20 bases between. The CDR3 has 18 residues. As DNA, the CDR3 is TGTGCCAGCAGCTTAGGTCCTCGGGGGACGCTCGCACAAGAGACCCAGTACTTC. This gives the protein CASSLGPRGTLAQETQYF.

The chain combines TRBV6-2 or TRBV6-3 with TRBJ2-7, with 12 positions matching TRBD2. The CDR3 has 19 amino acids. V shed 2 bases, J shed 3 bases, and the junction held 14 bases outside the gene matches. The germline gives CDR1 MNHEY, CDR2 SVGEGT. In DNA form, the CDR3 reads TGTGCCAGCAGTTACCCCTCAACCGGACTAGCGGGAATTCACTACGAGCAGTACTTC. It encodes CASSYPSTGLAGIHYEQYF.

This clonotype was counted ten times or more. The chain employs TRBV27 and TRBJ2-5, with D unclear. Germline V gene data show CDR1 as MNHEY and CDR2 as SMNVEV (reference sequence). The germline V and J ends were trimmed by 3 bases and 4 bases, with 12 bases remaining between them. This CDR3 spans 14 amino acids. The CDR3 loop reads CASSLGLERETQYF. CDR3 sequence (DNA): TGTGCCAGCAGTTTGGGTCTCGAGAGAGAGACCCAGTACTTC.

V usage is TRBV5-4 and J usage is TRBJ2-7, with D possibly TRBD1 on 5 matching bases. The V end was cut by 5 bases, the J end by 1 base, with 16 bases between. The CDR3 has 15 residues. Germline V CDR1 and CDR2: SGHNT, YYREEE (reference sequence). CDR3 amino acids: CASRPRDKPSYEQYF. In DNA form, the CDR3 reads TGTGCCAGCAGGCCCAGGGATAAGCCTTCCTACGAGCAGTACTTC. The whole variable domain, remainder taken from reference TRBV5-4 and TRBJ2-7, is ETGVTQSPTHLIKTRGQQVTLRCSSQSGHNTVSWYQQALGQGPQFIFQYYREEENGRGNFPPRFSGLQFPNYSSELNVNALELDDSALYLCASRPRDKPSYEQYFGPGTRLTVT.

As concerns this clonotype: A read error may be the cause here, since a much bigger clone is one base away. Because it lacks the conserved phenylalanine or tryptophan at the end, this CDR3 is likely a read error. V is TRBV10-2 and J is TRBJ2-5, with D perhaps matching TRBD1 (5 bases). CDR1 WSHSY and CDR2 SAAADI come from the germline V gene. CDR3 length: 13 residues. V lost 6 bases and J 2 bases, leaving 10 bases between the germline ends. The CDR3 loop reads CASSIQEQETQYS. The CDR3 coding sequence is TGCGCCAGCAGCATACAGGAACAAGAGACCCAGTACTCC.

This clonotype occurred many times. The rearrangement joins TRBV6-5 to TRBJ1-1, with D possibly being TRBD1 (5 bases). The ends were cut back, 4 bases at V and 6 bases at J, with 15 bases in the middle. CDR3 size: 14 residues. Germline V gene sequence: CDR1 MNHEY, CDR2 SVGAGI. CDR3 nucleotide sequence: TGTGCCAGCAGTTCCCGAAGGGGAGTGGCTGAAGCTTTCTTT. This gives the protein CASSSRRGVAEAFF.

In its sample, this clonotype was seen many times. The V call is TRBV12-3 or TRBV12-4, the J call TRBJ2-7; D may match TRBD1 or TRBD2 (5 bases each). The CDR3 consists of 21 residues. V was trimmed by 7 bases and J by 0 bases, leaving 34 bases between them. CDR3 DNA: TGTGCCAGCAAGTTCCCCACCTGGGGTACCTACCTGGGGGTTAGCTCCTACGAGCAGTACTTC. Translating it yields CASKFPTWGTYLGVSSYEQYF.

The chain employs TRBV24-1 and TRBJ2-6; TRBD1 might be the D (5 bases). Trimming took off 3 bases at V and 0 bases at J, with 5 bases between the two ends. Looked up from germline, CDR1 is KGHDR and CDR2 is SFDVKD. The CDR3 consists of 15 residues. CDR3 sequence reads: CATSDDSSGANVLTF. CDR3 DNA: TGTGCCACCAGTGATGACAGCTCTGGGGCCAACGTCCTGACTTTC.

The CDR3 region is CASSRETNEKLFF. CDR3 nucleotide sequence: TGTGCCAGCAGCCGAGAAACTAATGAAAAACTGTTTTTT. The genes are TRBV7-9 and TRBJ1-4; no definite D call. Germline CDR1 is SEHNR and CDR2 is FQNEAQ (reference sequence). V was pared by 5 bases and J by 1 base, with 5 bases between. CDR3 length: 13 amino acids.

The table lists this clonotype with a few counts. This chain joins TRBV13 and TRBJ2-7; 9 positions agree with TRBD1. The CDR3 is 14 amino acids. The V gene end was trimmed by 5 bases and the J gene end by 3 bases; junction bases not matched to a gene: 5. The germline gives CDR1 PRHDT, CDR2 FYEKMQ (reference sequence). The CDR3 protein is CASSGQGIYYEQYF. CDR3 coding DNA: TGTGCCAGCAGCGGACAGGGGATCTACTACGAGCAGTACTTC. Full variable domain (missing parts from reference TRBV13 and TRBJ2-7): AAGVIQSPRHLIKEKRETATLKCYPIPRHDTVYWYQQGPGQDPQFLISFYEKMQSDKGSIPDRFSAQQFSDYHSELNMSSLELGDSALYFCASSGQGIYYEQYFGPGTRLTVT.